A selection of T cell receptor beta chains follows, all from one sample in a study of blood T cell repertoires in COVID-19. The protocol was immunoSEQ multiplex PCR, while the TCRdb copy is restricted to in-frame clones and leaves out a portion. The sample holds around 150,000 clones, around 84% seen once. The specimen sequenced was peripheral blood. These receptors all stem from a man between 70 and 80 years old with acute or convalescent COVID-19. Both conserved end residues are part of each CDR3. The D gene is left open where the match is weak. The listing skips clone size in some rows; elsewhere it reads once, few, many or a size class.

V gene	J gene	clone size	D gene	CDR3 DNA	CDR3 protein
TRBV7-9	TRBJ1-5	.	.	TGTGCCAGCAGCTTTAACGGGAACAATCAGCCCCAGCATTTT	CASSFNGNNQPQHF
TRBV3-1/TRBV3-2	TRBJ1-3	once	.	TGTGCCAGCAGCCTACAGCCGGCTACCTCGGGAAACACCATATATTTT	CASSLQPATSGNTIYF
TRBV19	TRBJ2-5	.	.	TGTGCCAGTAGTGTCTTGCGGGCGGAGACCCAGTACTTC	CASSVLRAETQYF
TRBV19	TRBJ2-2	few	.	TGTGCCAGTAGTGTTCTAGGAACCTTTAACACCGGGGAGCTGTTTTTT	CASSVLGTFNTGELFF
TRBV15	TRBJ2-3	.	TRBD2	TGTGCCACCAGCAGAGGGCTAGCGGGAGAGGCAGATACGCAGTATTTT	CATSRGLAGEADTQYF
TRBV30	TRBJ1-6	.	.	TGTGCCTGGAAAGGGGATAGGGAATCAGGAGCCTCCTATAATTCACCCCTCCACTTT	CAWKGDRESGASYNSPLHF
TRBV28	TRBJ1-2	once	.	TGTGCCAGCAGGAACCCCGATTGGGCCGGCCTTCAATCTAACTATGGCTACACCTTC	CASRNPDWAGLQSNYGYTF
TRBV7-6	TRBJ2-7	once	TRBD2	TGTGCCAGCAGCTTAGGAAATAGCGGGGGTCGCGAGCAGTACTTC	CASSLGNSGGREQYF
TRBV3-1/TRBV3-2	TRBJ2-3	once	TRBD2	TGTGCCAGCAGCCTCCCGGGGCTAGCGGGGGGGCCGGGGGGTACGCAGTATTTT	CASSLPGLAGGPGGTQYF
TRBV3-1/TRBV3-2	TRBJ1-6	.	TRBD1	TGTGCCACCCGCAGGGGGGATACAAAAAATTCACCCCTCCACTTT	CATRRGDTKNSPLHF
TRBV20-1	TRBJ2-4	once	TRBD1	TGCAGTGCTAGTTTTGGGACAGGGGATTTTGCCAAAAACATTCAGTACTTC	CSASFGTGDFAKNIQYF
TRBV18	TRBJ1-6	.	.	TGTGCCAGCTCACCACAGGGGGATGATTCACCCCTCCACTTT	CASSPQGDDSPLHF
TRBV11-1	TRBJ2-7	.	TRBD2	TGTGCCAGCAGGGAGCTTAGCGGGGCCTACGAGCAGTACTTC	CASRELSGAYEQYF
TRBV5-1	TRBJ2-2	.	TRBD1	TGCGCCAGCAGCGTGACAGGGGCCGGGGAGCTGTTTTTT	CASSVTGAGELFF
TRBV6-5	TRBJ2-7	once	TRBD2	TGTGCCAGCAGGGCCACTAGCGGGAGAGTGTACTTC	CASRATSGRVYF
TRBV19	TRBJ1-2	.	TRBD1	TGTGCCAGTAGTATTACCATCGGGACAGCTAACTATGGCTACACCTTC	CASSITIGTANYGYTF
TRBV7-6	TRBJ1-4	.	TRBD1	TGTGCCAGCAGCCTCGGACAGGGGCACAATAATGAAAAACTGTTTTTT	CASSLGQGHNNEKLFF
TRBV19	TRBJ2-5	once	TRBD1	TGTGCCAGTACTTTTCGGGGACAGGGACAAGAGACCCAGTACTTC	CASTFRGQGQETQYF
TRBV19	TRBJ2-2	.	TRBD1	TGTGCCAGTAGTATAGTGGGACAGAGAGACACCGGGGAGCTGTTTTTT	CASSIVGQRDTGELFF
TRBV9	TRBJ2-5	.	.	TGTGCCAGCAGCGTAAGCCCCCAACAAGAGACCCAGTACTTC	CASSVSPQQETQYF
TRBV24-1	TRBJ1-4	few	.	TGTGCCACCAGTGACCTGGACAGCCGAACAGCAACTAATGAAAAACTGTTTTTT	CATSDLDSRTATNEKLFF
TRBV28	TRBJ1-1	.	TRBD1	TGTGCCAGCAGTTCCAACAGGGGTCGGAACACTGAAGCTTTCTTT	CASSSNRGRNTEAFF
TRBV7-3	TRBJ2-5	once	.	TGTGCCAGCAGCTTACGGGACACACCTGGGGAGACCCAGTACTTC	CASSLRDTPGETQYF
TRBV9	TRBJ1-2	.	TRBD1	TGTGCCAGCAGCGTAGGGGCTACAGGGGATGGCTACACCTTC	CASSVGATGDGYTF
TRBV30	TRBJ2-5	.	TRBD2	TGTGCCTGGAGCCAAAACCCGGGACTAGCGGGGGTCGTCCAAGAGACCCAGTACTTC	CAWSQNPGLAGVVQETQYF
TRBV18	TRBJ1-1	.	.	TGTGCCAGCTCAATGACGGACAGCGCTGAAGCTTTCTTT	CASSMTDSAEAFF
TRBV29-1	TRBJ2-1	few	.	TGCAGCAAATTAAATGAGCAGTTCTTC	CSKLNEQFF